These 8 T cell receptor beta chains came from one sample sequenced in a study of lung T cells in sarcoidosis with Löfgren's syndrome. Each CDR3 protein is one row after TCRdb ran MiXCR on the reads. The table includes about 8,500 distinct CDR3 sequences, about 21% detected once. What was sequenced was CD4+ T cells from bronchoalveolar lavage fluid. Receptors were obtained from a human donor with sarcoidosis (Löfgren's syndrome or another form), or a control subject (not recorded which).

The chain couples TRBV5-1 to TRBJ1-1, with D possibly TRBD1 on 6 matching bases. This CDR3 is built from 15 residues. V was trimmed by 4 bases and J by 0 bases, leaving 13 bases between them. Per germline, CDR1 SGHRS and CDR2 YFSETQ. CDR3 sequence reads: CASSISGTLNTEAFF. CDR3 in DNA: TGCGCCAGCAGCATCTCCGGGACATTGAACACTGAAGCTTTCTTT.

This rearrangement joins TRBV5-1 to TRBJ1-2; 8 bases are a match to TRBD1. The CDR3 runs to 14 residues. V gave up 4 bases and J gave up 3 bases; unmatched junction bases: 5. Germline values: CDR1 SGHRS, CDR2 YFSETQ. CDR3 in amino acids: CASSPDRADYGYTF. CDR3 coding DNA: TGCGCCAGCAGCCCGGACAGGGCGGACTATGGCTACACCTTC.

The V call is TRBV18, the J call TRBJ1-2; D not certain. The CDR3 loop spans 13 amino acids. The germline V gene encodes CDR1 KGHSH and CDR2 LQKENI. The V end was cut by 1 base, the J end by 3 bases, with 6 bases between. Here the CDR3 DNA reads TGTGCCAGCTCACCACGGGCAGACTATGGCTACACCTTC. Translating it yields CASSPRADYGYTF.

In the case of this clonotype: A read error may account for a junction end that differs from germline. J is TRBJ2-1 and V is TRBV6-9, with D perhaps TRBD1 or TRBD2 (6 bases each). The CDR3 length is 15 residues. Germline-derived CDR1 and CDR2 are MNHGY and SVAAGI. Here the CDR3 DNA reads TGTGCCAGCAGTTACTTGGTAGGGGGGCCGGATGAGAAGTTCTTC. Protein product: CASSYLVGGPDEKFF.

This clonotype came up many times. CDR3 protein: CASSLALAASYEQYF. The CDR3 DNA is TGTGCCAGCAGCTTAGCCCTAGCGGCCTCCTACGAGCAGTACTTC. V usage is TRBV7-2 and J usage is TRBJ2-7; TRBD2 matches at 7 bases. In germline, CDR1 is SGHTA, CDR2 FQGNSA. This CDR3 spans 15 amino acids. The V and J ends lost 0 bases and 0 bases, in that order; junction bases with no gene match: 2.

This clonotype was seen many times. The chain employs TRBV27 and TRBJ2-1, with 10 nucleotides matching TRBD2. The CDR3 covers 16 residues. Per germline, CDR1 MNHEY and CDR2 SMNVEV (reference sequence). The junction had 10 bases not matched to a gene; V was cut back by 7 bases and J by 4 bases. The CDR3 protein is CASTSHSGGGYNEQFF. In DNA form, the CDR3 reads TGTGCCAGCACCTCTCACAGCGGGGGGGGATACAATGAGCAGTTCTTC.

This clonotype is labeled as medium-sized. The J gene is TRBJ1-1, the V gene TRBV12-3 or TRBV12-4; a possible D gene is TRBD1 (6 bases). The CDR3 is made up of 13 amino acids. Trimming shortened V by 2 bases and J by 3 bases, and 7 bases separated the two germline ends. CDR3 amino acids: CASSLSGDTEAFF. CDR3 nucleotide sequence: TGTGCCAGCAGTTTATCAGGGGACACTGAAGCTTTCTTT.

The rearrangement joins TRBV5-5 to TRBJ1-6; 9 bases map to TRBD1. The CDR3 runs 14 residues. Germline CDR1 is SGHKS and CDR2 is YYEKEE (reference sequence). Trimming took 0 bases from V and 8 from J; bases not matched to a gene: 0. This CDR3 reads CASSLGTGDSPLHF. The CDR3, as DNA: TGTGCCAGCAGCTTGGGGACAGGGGATTCACCCCTCCACTTT.